This T cell receptor beta chain came from a study of shared clonotypes between healthy human individuals. Germline-derived CDR1 and CDR2 are MNHNY and SVGAGI (reference sequence). The CDR3 totals 15 residues. J gave up 3 bases and V 6 bases, and 9 bases lay outside the gene matches. CD45RO-negative cells were positively selected for CCR7, leaving out terminally differentiated effector memory CD45RA+ cells. The data were produced by immunoSEQ multiplex PCR, yet TCRdb's version contains in-frame clones alone and is incomplete. The sample has some 580,000 clones; roughly 98% are singletons. This chain links TRBV6-6 with TRBJ2-3, with TRBD2 identical over 7 bases. Input material: naive CD8+ T cells sorted from blood. The TCR sequence derives from a man aged 25 to 40 in good health. This CDR3 reads CASRMGGWWTDTQYF. The CDR3 DNA reads TGTGCCAGCAGAATGGGGGGGTGGTGGACAGATACGCAGTATTTT.